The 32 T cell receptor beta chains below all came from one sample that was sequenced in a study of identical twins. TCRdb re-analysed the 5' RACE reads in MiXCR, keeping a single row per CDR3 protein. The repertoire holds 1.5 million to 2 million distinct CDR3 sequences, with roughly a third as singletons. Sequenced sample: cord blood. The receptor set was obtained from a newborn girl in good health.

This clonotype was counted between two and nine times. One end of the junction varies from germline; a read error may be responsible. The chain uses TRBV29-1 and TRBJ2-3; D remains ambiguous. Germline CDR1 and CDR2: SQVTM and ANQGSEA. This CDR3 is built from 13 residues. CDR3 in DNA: TGCAACGTTGACCGACGTTATTGGAATACGCAGTATTTT. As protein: CNVDRRYWNTQYF.

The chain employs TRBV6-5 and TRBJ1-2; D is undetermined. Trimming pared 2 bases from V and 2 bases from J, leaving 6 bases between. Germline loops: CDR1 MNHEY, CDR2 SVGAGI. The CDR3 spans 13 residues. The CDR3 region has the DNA TGTGCCAGCAGTTACGGGATCAACTATGGCTACACCTTC. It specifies CASSYGINYGYTF.

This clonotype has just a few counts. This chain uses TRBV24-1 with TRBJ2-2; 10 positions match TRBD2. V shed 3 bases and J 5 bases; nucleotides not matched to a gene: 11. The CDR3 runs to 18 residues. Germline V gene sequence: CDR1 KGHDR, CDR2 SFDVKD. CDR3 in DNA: TGTGCCACCAGTGATCTGGCTAGCGGGAGCCCCGGGACCGGGGAGCTGTTTTTT. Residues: CATSDLASGSPGTGELFF.

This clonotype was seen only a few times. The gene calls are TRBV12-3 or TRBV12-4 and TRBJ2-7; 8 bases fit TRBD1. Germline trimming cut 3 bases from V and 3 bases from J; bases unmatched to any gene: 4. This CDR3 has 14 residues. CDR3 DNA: TGTGCCAGCAGTTTCCAGGGGGCGCGCTACGAGCAGTACTTC. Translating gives CASSFQGARYEQYF.

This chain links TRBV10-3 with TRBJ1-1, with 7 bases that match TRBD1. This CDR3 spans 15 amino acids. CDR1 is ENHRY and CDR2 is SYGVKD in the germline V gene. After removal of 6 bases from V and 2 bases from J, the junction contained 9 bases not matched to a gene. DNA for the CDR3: TGTGCCATCAGGGACCTCAGGGGGAGCAACACTGAAGCTTTCTTT. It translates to CAIRDLRGSNTEAFF.

CDR3: CSVDRGGLQETQYF. In nucleotides, the CDR3 is TGCAGCGTTGACAGGGGGGGGCTCCAAGAGACCCAGTACTTC. This chain connects TRBV29-1 to TRBJ2-5, with D perhaps matching TRBD1 or TRBD2 (7 bases each). Germline lookup yields CDR1 SQVTM and CDR2 ANQGSEA. V was clipped by 3 bases and J by 1 base, with 12 bases between them. This CDR3 has 14 residues.

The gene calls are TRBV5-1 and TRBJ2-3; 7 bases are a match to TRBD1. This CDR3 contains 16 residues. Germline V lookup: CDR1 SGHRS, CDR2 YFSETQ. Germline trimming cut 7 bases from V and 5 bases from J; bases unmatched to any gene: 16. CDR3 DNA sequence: TGCGCCAGCGGCTCGCGACAGGGATCGATAGGAGATACGCAGTATTTT. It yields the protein CASGSRQGSIGDTQYF.

The CDR3 spells CASSPSEGYDQPQHF. CDR3 DNA sequence: TGTGCCAGCAGTCCCAGTGAGGGGTACGATCAGCCCCAGCATTTT. The chain employs TRBV12-3 or TRBV12-4 and TRBJ1-5, with D maybe TRBD1 (5 bases). The CDR3 has 15 amino acids. Trimming stripped 5 bases from V and 5 bases from J, with 16 bases between.

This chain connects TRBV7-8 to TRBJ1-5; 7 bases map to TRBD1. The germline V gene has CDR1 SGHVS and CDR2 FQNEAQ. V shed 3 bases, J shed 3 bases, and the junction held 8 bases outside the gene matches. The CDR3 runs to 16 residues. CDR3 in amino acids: CASSFLGQEINQPQHF. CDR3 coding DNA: TGTGCCAGCAGCTTTCTTGGACAGGAAATCAATCAGCCCCAGCATTTT.

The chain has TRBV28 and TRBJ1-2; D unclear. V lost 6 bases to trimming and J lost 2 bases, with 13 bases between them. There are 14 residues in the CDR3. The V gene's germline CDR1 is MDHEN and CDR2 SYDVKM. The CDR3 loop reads CASSNPKGNYGYTF. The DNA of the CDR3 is TGTGCCAGCAGCAATCCCAAAGGGAACTATGGCTACACCTTC.

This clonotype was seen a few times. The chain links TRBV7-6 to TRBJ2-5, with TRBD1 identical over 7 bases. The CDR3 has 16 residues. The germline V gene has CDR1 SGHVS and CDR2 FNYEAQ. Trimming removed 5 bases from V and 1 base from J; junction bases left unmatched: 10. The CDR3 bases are TGTGCCAGCAGCAAAGCCCTTAGGGGGCCCCAAGAGACCCAGTACTTC. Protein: CASSKALRGPQETQYF.

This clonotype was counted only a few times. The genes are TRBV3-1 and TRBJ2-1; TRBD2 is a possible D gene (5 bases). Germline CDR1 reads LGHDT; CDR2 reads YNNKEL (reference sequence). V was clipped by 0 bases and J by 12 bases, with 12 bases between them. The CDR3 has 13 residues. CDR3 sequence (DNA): TGTGCCAGCAGCCAAGAGGAGGTTAGAGGGCAGTTCTTC. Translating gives CASSQEEVRGQFF.

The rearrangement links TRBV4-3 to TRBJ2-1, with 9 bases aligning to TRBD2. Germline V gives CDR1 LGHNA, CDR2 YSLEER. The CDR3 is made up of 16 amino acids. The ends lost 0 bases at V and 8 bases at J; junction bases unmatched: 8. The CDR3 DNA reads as TGCGCCAGCAGCCAAGATTGGGCGGGAGGGCCCGATGAGCAGTTCTTC. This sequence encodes CASSQDWAGGPDEQFF.

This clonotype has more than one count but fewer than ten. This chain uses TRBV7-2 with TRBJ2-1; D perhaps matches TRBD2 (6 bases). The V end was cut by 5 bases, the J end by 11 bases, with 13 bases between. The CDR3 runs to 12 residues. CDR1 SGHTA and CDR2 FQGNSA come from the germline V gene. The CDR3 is CASSPGRKQQFF. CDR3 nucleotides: TGTGCCAGCAGCCCTGGGAGGAAGCAGCAGTTCTTC.

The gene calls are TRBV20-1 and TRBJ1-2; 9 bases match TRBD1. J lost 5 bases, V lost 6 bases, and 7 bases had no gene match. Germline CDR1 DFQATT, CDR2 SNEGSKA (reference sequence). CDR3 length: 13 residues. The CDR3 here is CSAQSGTGYGYTF. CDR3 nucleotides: TGCAGTGCGCAATCCGGGACAGGGTATGGCTACACCTTC.

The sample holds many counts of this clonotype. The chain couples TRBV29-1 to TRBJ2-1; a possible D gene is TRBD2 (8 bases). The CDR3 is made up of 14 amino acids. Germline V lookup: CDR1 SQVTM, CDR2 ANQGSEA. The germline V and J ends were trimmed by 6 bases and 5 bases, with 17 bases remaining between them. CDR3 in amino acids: CSVIGTRGHNEQFF. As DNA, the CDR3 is TGCAGCGTCATCGGGACTAGGGGGCACAATGAGCAGTTCTTC.

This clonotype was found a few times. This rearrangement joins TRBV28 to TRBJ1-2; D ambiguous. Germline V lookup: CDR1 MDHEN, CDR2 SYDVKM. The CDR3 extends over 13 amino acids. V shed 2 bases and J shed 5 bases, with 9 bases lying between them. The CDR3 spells CASSLTSVYGYTF. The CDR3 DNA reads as TGTGCCAGCAGTTTAACGTCAGTGTATGGCTACACCTTC.

CDR3 protein: CATSDFGQNQPQHF. The DNA of the CDR3 is TGTGCCACCAGTGATTTCGGACAGAATCAGCCCCAGCATTTT. The chain recombines TRBV24-1 with TRBJ1-5; possible D gene TRBD1, 6 bases. The length of the CDR3 is 14 residues. V was shortened by 1 base and J by 4 bases, with 7 bases between the two germline ends. Germline V gene sequence: CDR1 KGHDR, CDR2 SFDVKD.

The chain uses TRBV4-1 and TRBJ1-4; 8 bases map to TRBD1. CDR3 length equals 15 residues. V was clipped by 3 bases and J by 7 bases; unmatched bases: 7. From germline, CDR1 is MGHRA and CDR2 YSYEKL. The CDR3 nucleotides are TGCGCCAGCAGCCAGACCCGGACAGGGTTTGAAAAACTGTTTTTT. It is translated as CASSQTRTGFEKLFF.

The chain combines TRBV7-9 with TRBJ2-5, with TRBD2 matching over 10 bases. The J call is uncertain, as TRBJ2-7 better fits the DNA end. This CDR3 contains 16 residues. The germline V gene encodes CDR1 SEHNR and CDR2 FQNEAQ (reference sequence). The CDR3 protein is CASSPPLASGRDEQYF. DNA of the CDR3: TGTGCCAGCAGCCCACCGTTGGCTAGCGGGAGAGACGAGCAGTACTTC.

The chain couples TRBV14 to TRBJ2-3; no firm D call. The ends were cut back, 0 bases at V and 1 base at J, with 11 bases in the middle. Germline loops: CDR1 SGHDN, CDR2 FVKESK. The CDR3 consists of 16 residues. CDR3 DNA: TGTGCCAGCAGCCAAGATTGGGGTGGCCGCACAGATACGCAGTATTTT. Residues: CASSQDWGGRTDTQYF.

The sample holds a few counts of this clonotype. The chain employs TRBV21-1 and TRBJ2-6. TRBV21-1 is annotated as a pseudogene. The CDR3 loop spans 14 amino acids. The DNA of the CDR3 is TGTGCCAGCAGCAACAACTCTGGGGCCAACGTCCTGACTTTC. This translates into CASSNNSGANVLTF.

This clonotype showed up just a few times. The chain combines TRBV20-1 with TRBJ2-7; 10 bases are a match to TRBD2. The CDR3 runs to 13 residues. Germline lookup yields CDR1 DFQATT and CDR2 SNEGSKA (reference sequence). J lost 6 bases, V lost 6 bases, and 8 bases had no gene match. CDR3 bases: TGCAGTGCCAGACTAGCGGGCGGGGTCGAGCAGTACTTC. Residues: CSARLAGGVEQYF.

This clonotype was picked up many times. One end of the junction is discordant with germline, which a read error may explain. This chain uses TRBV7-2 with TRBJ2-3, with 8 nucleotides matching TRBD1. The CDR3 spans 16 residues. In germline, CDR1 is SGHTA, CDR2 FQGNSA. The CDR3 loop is CASSLDGTGRTDTQYF. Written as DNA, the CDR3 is TGCGCCAGCAGCTTGGATGGGACAGGTCGCACAGATACGCAGTATTTT.

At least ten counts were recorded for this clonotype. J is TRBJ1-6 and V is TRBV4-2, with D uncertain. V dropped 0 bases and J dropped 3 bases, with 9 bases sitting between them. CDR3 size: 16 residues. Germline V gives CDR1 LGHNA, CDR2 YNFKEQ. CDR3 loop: CASSQDKGRYNSPLHF. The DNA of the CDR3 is TGTGCCAGCAGCCAAGATAAAGGCCGCTATAATTCACCCCTCCACTTT.

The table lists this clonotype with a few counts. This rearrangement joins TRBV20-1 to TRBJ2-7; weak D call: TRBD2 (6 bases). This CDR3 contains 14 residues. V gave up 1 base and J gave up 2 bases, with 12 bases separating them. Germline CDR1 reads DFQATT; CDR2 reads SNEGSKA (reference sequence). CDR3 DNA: TGCAGTGCTAGAGGGCGGACTAACCCCTACGAGCAGTACTTC. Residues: CSARGRTNPYEQYF.

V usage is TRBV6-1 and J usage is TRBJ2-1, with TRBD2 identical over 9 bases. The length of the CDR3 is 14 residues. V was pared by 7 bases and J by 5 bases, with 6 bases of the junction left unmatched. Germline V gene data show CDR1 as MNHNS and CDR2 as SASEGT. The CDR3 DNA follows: TGTGCCAGCACAAGGGGACTAGCAGACAATGAGCAGTTCTTC. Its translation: CASTRGLADNEQFF.

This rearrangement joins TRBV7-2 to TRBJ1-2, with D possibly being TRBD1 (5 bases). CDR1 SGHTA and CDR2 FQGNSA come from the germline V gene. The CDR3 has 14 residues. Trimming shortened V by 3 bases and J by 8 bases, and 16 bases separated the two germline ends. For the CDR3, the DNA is TGTGCCAGCAGCTTTGGGGGAGTTGTGTGGGGCTACACCTTC. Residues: CASSFGGVVWGYTF.

The CDR3 region is CASSQDGQVPYEQYF. CDR3 bases: TGTGCCAGCAGCCAAGACGGACAGGTCCCCTACGAGCAGTACTTC. This sequence joins TRBV3-1 and TRBJ2-7, with 7 positions matching TRBD1. V lost 0 bases and J lost 2; bases outside the gene matches: 4. The length of the CDR3 is 15 residues. The germline CDR1 and CDR2 sequences are LGHDT and YNNKEL (reference sequence).

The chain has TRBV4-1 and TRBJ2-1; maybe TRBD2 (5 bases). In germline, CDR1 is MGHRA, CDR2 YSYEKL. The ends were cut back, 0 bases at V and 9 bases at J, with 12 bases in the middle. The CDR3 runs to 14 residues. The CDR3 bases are TGCGCCAGCAGCCAAGAGATCGCCGGGATTGAGCAGTTCTTC. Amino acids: CASSQEIAGIEQFF.

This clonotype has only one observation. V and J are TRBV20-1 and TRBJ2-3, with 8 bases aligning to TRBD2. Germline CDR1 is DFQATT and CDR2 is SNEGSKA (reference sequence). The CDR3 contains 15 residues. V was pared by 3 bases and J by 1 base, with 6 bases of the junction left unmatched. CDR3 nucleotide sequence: TGCAGTGCTAGCGGGGGGGCCATTGGCACAGATACGCAGTATTTT. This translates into CSASGGAIGTDTQYF.

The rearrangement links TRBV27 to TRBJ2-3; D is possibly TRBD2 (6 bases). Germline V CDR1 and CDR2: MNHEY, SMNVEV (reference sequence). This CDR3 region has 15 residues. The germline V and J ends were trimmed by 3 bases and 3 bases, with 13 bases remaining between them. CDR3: CASSLGGLRTDTQYF. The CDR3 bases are TGTGCCAGCAGTTTGGGGGGACTGCGGACAGATACGCAGTATTTT.